The entry that follows covers one T cell receptor beta chain sequence. Its antigen is unknown. Runs used v3.0 of the immunoSEQ assay and were done at survey level. Method: immunoSEQ multiplex PCR; TCRdb's copy keeps in-frame clones and lacks some. Counted here are over 25,000 clones, 90% to 97% occurring once; the ten biggest clones make up roughly 2.3%. Germline loops: CDR1 SEHNR, CDR2 FQNEAQ (reference sequence). Trimming took 5 bases from V and 7 from J, leaving 10 bases between them. This CDR3 has 12 amino acids. The sample comes from a study of long-term antiretroviral therapy in people with HIV. At minimum, one pre-ART and two post-ART PBMC samples were obtained from each donor. Study outcomes and limitations: Increased diversity was seen after ART, yet it remained lower than in transplant donor controls.

The receptor's source is a man aged 30-40 years with HIV. The chain employs TRBV7-9 and TRBJ2-3, with TRBD2 as a possible D gene (5 bases). Sequencing was performed on unsorted PBMCs, taken around 6.6 years after starting antiretroviral therapy. The CDR3 DNA reads as TGTGCCAGCAGCCCGGGAACCCATACGCAGTATTTT. It is translated as CASSPGTHTQYF.